The rows below give T cell receptor beta chains drawn from one sample of a study of beta chain features in type 1 diabetes. Method: immunoSEQ multiplex PCR; TCRdb's copy keeps in-frame clones and lacks some. The data contain about 160,000 clones, less than 9.5% of them seen just once; the ten biggest clones take up 2.3%. Sequencing was carried out using central memory CD4+ T cells from blood. Receptors originate from a woman between 18 and 29 years old in good health. Both conserved end residues are part of each CDR3.

v_gene: TRBV5-1
j_gene: TRBJ2-5
CDR3aa: CASSLEAGRGETQYF

v_gene: TRBV4-1
j_gene: TRBJ1-3
CDR3aa: CASSRQLVSRGATGNTIYF

v_gene: TRBV18
j_gene: TRBJ2-7
CDR3aa: CASSTSGTYEQYF

v_gene: TRBV30
j_gene: TRBJ2-3
CDR3aa: CAWREAGGTDTQYF

v_gene: TRBV4-3
j_gene: TRBJ2-1
CDR3aa: CASSQDSGQIYNEQFF

v_gene: TRBV15
j_gene: TRBJ2-7
CDR3aa: CATSRDRKGPYEQYF

v_gene: TRBV4-2
j_gene: TRBJ2-1
CDR3aa: CASSQVTSGYNEQFF

v_gene: TRBV29-1
j_gene: TRBJ2-2
CDR3aa: CSVARDRVDTGELFF

v_gene: TRBV5-1
j_gene: TRBJ2-5
CDR3aa: CASGDPGLTTQTQYF

v_gene: TRBV7-2
j_gene: TRBJ1-4
CDR3aa: CASSYRGSEKLFF

v_gene: TRBV7-9
j_gene: TRBJ1-2
CDR3aa: CASTGGDGYTF

v_gene: TRBV7-2
j_gene: TRBJ1-4
CDR3aa: CASSLDNYSEKLFF

v_gene: TRBV25-1
j_gene: TRBJ1-1
CDR3aa: CASSGDFEAFF

v_gene: TRBV5-1
j_gene: TRBJ1-4
CDR3aa: CASSSPGDNEKLFF

v_gene: TRBV7-2
j_gene: TRBJ2-7
CDR3aa: CASSLALGGGGPRSYEQYF

v_gene: TRBV7-3
j_gene: TRBJ2-3
CDR3aa: CASSLMAAGANTDTQYF

v_gene: TRBV15
j_gene: TRBJ1-1
CDR3aa: CATSIEGDTEAFF

v_gene: TRBV25-1
j_gene: TRBJ1-2
CDR3aa: CASSTGSRYGYTF

v_gene: TRBV19
j_gene: TRBJ2-3
CDR3aa: CASSYGINSGSGRTDTQYF

v_gene: TRBV28
j_gene: TRBJ2-3
CDR3aa: CASSLSGPDTQYF

v_gene: TRBV7-2
j_gene: TRBJ1-1
CDR3aa: CASSPGWGQNTEAFF

v_gene: TRBV14
j_gene: -
CDR3aa: CASSPLTGDHEQYF

v_gene: TRBV21-1
j_gene: TRBJ1-2
CDR3aa: CASSNGGRLDGYTF

v_gene: TRBV6-5
j_gene: TRBJ1-3
CDR3aa: CASSSGQRYAGNTIYF

v_gene: TRBV18
j_gene: TRBJ1-1
CDR3aa: CASSPLEGGTEAFF

v_gene: TRBV5-1
j_gene: TRBJ1-5
CDR3aa: CASSLNGAGIQPQHF

v_gene: TRBV19
j_gene: TRBJ1-2
CDR3aa: CASNPTVSDYGYTF

v_gene: TRBV2
j_gene: TRBJ1-4
CDR3aa: CASTEQRSAGKHEKLFF

v_gene: TRBV11-2
j_gene: TRBJ2-1
CDR3aa: CASSPVERSSYNEQFF

v_gene: TRBV4-1
j_gene: TRBJ1-4
CDR3aa: CASSSRLGEKLFF

v_gene: TRBV2
j_gene: TRBJ1-1
CDR3aa: CASSEGGHNTEAFF

v_gene: TRBV18
j_gene: TRBJ2-1
CDR3aa: CASSPGRDEQFF

v_gene: TRBV29-1
j_gene: TRBJ1-2
CDR3aa: CSSGEGAPGRNYGYTF

v_gene: TRBV11-2
j_gene: TRBJ2-7
CDR3aa: CASSFRVDNYDEQYF

v_gene: TRBV30
j_gene: TRBJ2-5
CDR3aa: CAWTLGTSGSVQETQYF

v_gene: TRBV19
j_gene: TRBJ2-1
CDR3aa: CASSPSGGVNEQFF

v_gene: TRBV7-3
j_gene: TRBJ2-2
CDR3aa: CASSPVGATGELFF

v_gene: TRBV7-2
j_gene: TRBJ2-5
CDR3aa: CASSLGGTQYF

v_gene: TRBV5-1
j_gene: TRBJ1-2
CDR3aa: CASSHGQGFHGYTF

v_gene: TRBV5-1
j_gene: TRBJ1-6
CDR3aa: CASSRTGLNSPLHF

v_gene: TRBV30
j_gene: TRBJ2-1
CDR3aa: CAWTLAGGNEQFF

v_gene: TRBV5-4
j_gene: TRBJ2-7
CDR3aa: CASSLDGTGDYEQYF

v_gene: TRBV4-3
j_gene: TRBJ2-1
CDR3aa: CASSPDRTNEQFF

v_gene: TRBV27
j_gene: TRBJ2-7
CDR3aa: CASRSGFGQVSYEQYF

v_gene: TRBV7-3
j_gene: TRBJ1-1
CDR3aa: CASSSYLREENTEAFF

v_gene: TRBV7-8
j_gene: TRBJ2-1
CDR3aa: CASSPPGVAWGNEQFF

v_gene: TRBV18
j_gene: TRBJ1-1
CDR3aa: CASSPDRSGEAFF

v_gene: TRBV19
j_gene: TRBJ1-4
CDR3aa: CASSIRTPEKLFF

v_gene: TRBV7-9
j_gene: TRBJ1-5
CDR3aa: CASSYGTTIYSNQPQHF

v_gene: TRBV4-3
j_gene: TRBJ1-3
CDR3aa: CASSQEGADHSGNTIYF

v_gene: TRBV14
j_gene: TRBJ1-5
CDR3aa: CASSQEESENSNQPQHF

v_gene: TRBV2
j_gene: TRBJ2-3
CDR3aa: CASNLLAGGTDTQYF

v_gene: TRBV5-1
j_gene: TRBJ2-6
CDR3aa: CASGTGFGANVLTF

v_gene: TRBV15
j_gene: TRBJ1-2
CDR3aa: CATSRDQGVQRGYTF

v_gene: TRBV7-2
j_gene: TRBJ1-5
CDR3aa: CASSLARDQPQHF